The sequence of this TCR beta chain was determined in a study of shared clonotypes between healthy human individuals. Study-wide results and caveats: Generally, naive subsets came out with larger estimated richness than memory subsets. Lower generation probabilities were found for non-shared clonotypes than for those shared by all four donors. A few donors held about 5% of naive CD4 clonotypes in common.

Produced via immunoSEQ multiplex PCR; TCRdb's table is partial and in-frame only. The sample yields around 510,000 clones, 90% to 96% seen once. Germline V CDR1 and CDR2: SNHLY, FYNNEI. V was trimmed by 1 base and J by 5 bases, leaving 1 base between them. The CDR3 spans 11 residues. On this clone itself: Antigen specificity is unknown. Additional DNA sequences in this sample encode the identical CDR3.

This receptor was identified in a woman aged 25 to 39 in good health. V gene TRBV2 combines with J gene TRBJ2-3; D gene uncertain. Sequenced: naive CD4+ T cells sorted from blood. Indicated subset: CD45RA+ positively selected. The CDR3 loop reads CASSEVDTQYF. The CDR3 DNA is TGTGCCAGCAGTGAAGTAGATACGCAGTATTTT.